Here is one T cell receptor beta chain with its context. Its specificity is unknown. This specimen comes from a study of T cell responses to AZD1222 COVID-19 vaccine. This CDR3 region has 15 residues. Looked up from germline, CDR1 is MNHEY and CDR2 is SMNVEV (reference sequence). The V end lost 5 bases, the J end lost 3 bases, and 14 bases lay between the germline ends. General study findings and limits: Only five to seven AZD1222 recipients were seropositive at baseline. Spike regions recognized by vaccine-associated CD4 TCRs spanned the protein, led by 160-218 and 743-854.

Libraries were prepared by immunoSEQ multiplex PCR; TCRdb keeps only in-frame clonotypes and omits some of them. This table holds approximately 180,000 clones, around 89% found once. V and J are TRBV27 and TRBJ1-5; D is undetermined. This clonotype was sampled from an adult who received the MenACWY meningococcal vaccine as a control. Material: peripheral blood, obtained 28 days after the second dose of the MenACWY control vaccine. The CDR3 bases are TGTGCCAGCAGTCCCCGGAGAGTGCACAATCAGCCCCAGCATTTT. It specifies CASSPRRVHNQPQHF.